Sequencing of this TCR beta chain was carried out in a study of blood T cell repertoires in COVID-19. The overall study: T cells, B-cell-depleted T cells, or PBMCs supplied cDNA or gDNA.

V lost 4 bases to trimming and J lost 3 bases, with 12 bases between them. The germline V gene encodes CDR1 MDHEN and CDR2 SYDVKM. The CDR3 loop spans 15 amino acids. Sequencing used immunoSEQ multiplex PCR; TCRdb keeps in-frame clones, though not all of them. The sample has over 150,000 clones; around nine tenths are singletons. The chain recombines TRBV28 with TRBJ1-4, with a weak D call TRBD1 (5 bases). The TCR comes from a man aged 25 to 40 with acute or convalescent COVID-19. The sequenced sample was peripheral blood. The CDR3 reads CASSSPTASNEKLFF. The CDR3 nucleotides are TGTGCCAGCAGTTCCCCGACAGCCTCTAATGAAAAACTGTTTTTT.